What follows are 5 T cell receptor beta chains derived from one specimen sequenced in a study of cytomegalovirus exposure and HLA in healthy donors (dated by TCRdb to the late 2010s). To prepare the library, the immunoSEQ multiplex PCR assay was applied. For the multiplex PCR, a mixture combining 60 forward primers for TCR Vbeta segments and 13 reverse primers for TCR Jbeta segments was used. TCRdb's version of the immuneACCESS table is confined to in-frame rearrangements and falls short of the full clone set. An unresolved V gene accounts for under half of the shortfall where checked; the remainder is of unknown origin. This sample has about 90,000 clones in its table, and approximately 71% of those were observed once. Of the sample, roughly 15% is held by the ten largest clones. The source material was PBMCs. The receptors originated from a woman under 30 in good health and CMV-seropositive.

This chain joins TRBV28 and TRBJ1-5; D uncertain. CDR1 is MDHEN, CDR2 SYDVKM, per germline. The V end was cut by 8 bases, the J end by 4 bases, with 6 bases between. The CDR3 is 11 residues long. This CDR3 reads CASQANQPQHF. The DNA of the CDR3 is TGTGCCAGCCAAGCAAATCAGCCCCAGCATTTT.

The chain recombines TRBV29-1 with TRBJ2-5; D not certain. The V gene's germline CDR1 is SQVTM and CDR2 ANQGSEA. The length of the CDR3 is 13 residues. V lost 4 bases and J 2 bases, leaving 11 bases between the germline ends. CDR3 region: CSVGARAQETQYF. CDR3 DNA: TGCAGCGTTGGAGCAAGAGCGCAAGAGACCCAGTACTTC.

The chain recombines TRBV4-1 with TRBJ2-1; 13 bases are shared with TRBD2. Trimming at V came to 4 bases and at J to 8 bases, leaving 11 bases not matched to a gene. The CDR3 is made up of 17 amino acids. Per germline, CDR1 MGHRA and CDR2 YSYEKL. The CDR3 loop reads CASSLLRLAGGSDEQFF. CDR3 nucleotide sequence: TGCGCCAGCAGCCTCCTCCGACTAGCGGGAGGATCGGATGAGCAGTTCTTC.

J is TRBJ2-1 and V is TRBV15; 11 bases match TRBD2. This CDR3 region has 16 residues. The germline V gene has CDR1 LNHNV and CDR2 YYDKDF (reference sequence). V lost 4 bases, J lost 3 bases, and 5 bases stayed unmatched. In nucleotides, the CDR3 is TGTGCCACCAGCATCGGAACTAGCGGGGGCTACAATGAGCAGTTCTTC. It encodes CATSIGTSGGYNEQFF.

J is TRBJ1-4 and V is TRBV7-8; TRBD1 agrees at 11 bases. The V gene end was trimmed by 7 bases and the J gene end by 3 bases; junction bases not matched to a gene: 4. The germline V gene has CDR1 SGHVS and CDR2 FQNEAQ. The CDR3 runs to 15 residues. CDR3 protein: CASTGQGGPNEKLFF. In nucleotides, the CDR3 is TGTGCCAGCACGGGACAGGGGGGGCCTAATGAAAAACTGTTTTTT. The variable domain in full, completed from reference TRBV7-8 and TRBJ1-4, reads GAGVSQSPRYKVAKRGQDVALRCDPISGHVSLFWYQQALGQGPEFLTYFQNEAQLDKSGLPSDRFFAERPEGSVSTLKIQRTQQEDSAVYLCASTGQGGPNEKLFFGSGTQLSVL.